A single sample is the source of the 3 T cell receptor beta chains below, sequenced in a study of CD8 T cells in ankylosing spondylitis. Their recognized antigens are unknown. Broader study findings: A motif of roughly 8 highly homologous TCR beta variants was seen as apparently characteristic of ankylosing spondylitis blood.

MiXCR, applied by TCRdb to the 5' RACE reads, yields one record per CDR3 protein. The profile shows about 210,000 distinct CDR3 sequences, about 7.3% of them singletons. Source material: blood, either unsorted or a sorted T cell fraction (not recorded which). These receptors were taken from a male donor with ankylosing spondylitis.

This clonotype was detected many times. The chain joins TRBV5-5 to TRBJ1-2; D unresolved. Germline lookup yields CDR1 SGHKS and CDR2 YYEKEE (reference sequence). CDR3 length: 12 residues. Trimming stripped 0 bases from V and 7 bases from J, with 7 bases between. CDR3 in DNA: TGTGCCAGCAGCTTGGTAAACGGTGGCTACACCTTC. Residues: CASSLVNGGYTF.

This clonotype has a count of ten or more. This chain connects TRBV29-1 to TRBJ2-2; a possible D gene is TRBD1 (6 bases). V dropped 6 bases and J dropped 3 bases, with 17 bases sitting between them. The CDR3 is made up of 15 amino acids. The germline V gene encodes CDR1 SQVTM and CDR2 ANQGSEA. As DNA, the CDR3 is TGCAGCGTCCTCGTTGCAGGGGTGCACACCGGGGAGCTGTTTTTT. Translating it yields CSVLVAGVHTGELFF.

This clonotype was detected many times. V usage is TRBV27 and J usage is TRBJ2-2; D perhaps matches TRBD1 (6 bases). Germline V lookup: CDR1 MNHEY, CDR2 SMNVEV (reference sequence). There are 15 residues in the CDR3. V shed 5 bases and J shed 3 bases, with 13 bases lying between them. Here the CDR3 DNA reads TGTGCCAGCAGTACAGGGATTGGGGACACCGGGGAGCTGTTTTTT. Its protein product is CASSTGIGDTGELFF.